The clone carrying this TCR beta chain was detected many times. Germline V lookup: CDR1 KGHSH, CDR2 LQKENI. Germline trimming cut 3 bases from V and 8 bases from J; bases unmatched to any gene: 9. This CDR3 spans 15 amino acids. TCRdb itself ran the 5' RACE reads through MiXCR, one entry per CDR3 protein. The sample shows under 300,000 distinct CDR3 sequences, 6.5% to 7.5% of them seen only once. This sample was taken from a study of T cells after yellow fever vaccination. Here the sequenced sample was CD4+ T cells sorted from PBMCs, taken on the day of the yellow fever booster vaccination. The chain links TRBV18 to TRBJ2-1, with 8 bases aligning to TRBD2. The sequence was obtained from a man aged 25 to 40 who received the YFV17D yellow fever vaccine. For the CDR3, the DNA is TGTGCCAGCTCACCCCTGGCGGGAGGCGGGGATGAGCAGTTCTTC. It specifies CASSPLAGGGDEQFF.